This entry describes one T cell receptor beta chain. This record comes from a study of blood T cell repertoires in COVID-19. Study as a whole: PBMCs, B-cell-depleted T cells, or T cells were the source of the cDNA or gDNA that made up the material.

V was shortened by 1 base and J by 0 bases, with 10 bases between the two germline ends. This CDR3 has 16 amino acids. CDR1 SGHTA and CDR2 FQGNSA come from the germline V gene. Clones were read by immunoSEQ multiplex PCR, and TCRdb kept only the in-frame ones, dropping some. The sample yields approximately 300,000 clones, 89% seen once. The source material was peripheral blood. The rearrangement uses TRBV7-2 and TRBJ1-3, with no clear D. This sequence originates from a young man who had recovered from COVID-19. The CDR3 sequence is CASSLVAASSGNTIYF. CDR3 bases: TGTGCCAGCAGCTTAGTTGCGGCTAGCTCTGGAAACACCATATATTTT.